This record covers a single TCR beta chain. This clonotype was detected ten times or more. Its antigen target is currently unknown. The input lacks base qualities; no much larger clone sits a single base away. The data were taken from a study of identical twins (dated by TCRdb to the mid-2010s). For the study in its entirety: To test whether fetal clonotypes persist, the study used deep sequencing on TCR alpha and beta repertoires from monozygotic twins, unrelated adults of various ages, and cord blood. To rule out contamination, replicate twin experiments were performed at different times with different library preparation protocols.

Summary of the overall study and its limitations: Excess twin sharing in beta out-of-frame sequences was weaker because fewer shared sequences lowered the signal-to-noise ratio. Out-of-frame TCR alpha sequences shared between twins showed an excess of low generation-probability sequences compared with coincidental sharing between unrelated individuals. Because the same donors could not be followed over many years, the conclusions relied on cross-sectional statistical analysis. In monozygotic twins, out-of-frame TCR alpha sharing was systematically underestimated by recombination models, although the models agreed with sharing between unrelated individuals. Fewer insertions were carried by abundant cord blood beta clonotypes, a similar but weaker trend appeared in young adult naive repertoires, and no such trend appeared in memory repertoires. Zero-insertion analyses could be partly confounded by invariant T cells such as MAIT and iNKT, although diverse VJ usage argued against such confounding for most clonotypes.

The CDR3, cysteine through phenylalanine, is 13 amino acids long. Only CDR3 DNA is held: 39 bases, read in frame from base 1. V drops 2 bases and J drops 7 bases, leaving 9 bases in between. Taken from the germline V gene, the CDR1 and CDR2 loops are SGHAT and FQNNGV. Libraries came from 5' RACE. The instrument was an Illumina HiSeq 2000. Template switching introduced a universal primer binding site; the final cDNA contained a unique molecular identifier, enabling accurate counting of TCR cDNA molecules. First-strand cDNA for TCR alpha and beta chains was synthesized from specific primers in the conserved constant-segment region. To control for contamination, each cDNA library was double barcoded with a SMART-Mk sample barcode plus Illumina barcodes. TruSeq adapter sequences along with Illumina sample barcodes were introduced in two successive PCR steps. The Illumina HiSeq platform was used with custom primers to sequence TCR alpha and beta cDNA libraries. The original methods were these. Raw reads were processed with MiGEC to extract unique molecular identifiers, and MiXCR was used to determine CDR3 positions. For each individual, recombination models were inferred using an EM algorithm with the repgenHMM and IGoR tools. Shared clonotype analysis was performed with the tcR package in R, normalizing sharing by the product of cloneset sizes. To study raw recombination free of thymic and clonal selection effects, out-of-frame nonproductive sequences were analyzed. TCRdb's own reprocessing of the public reads used fastp at Q25 and MiXCR and kept productive beta chains. Rows are combined by CDR3 protein, so each entry shows the most common genes and DNA. TCRdb's processing, not the study's, gives the V and J calls here. A total of some 560,000 distinct CDR3 sequences appear in this sample, nearly 10% of them only once. The ten largest clones add up to approximately 3.2% of the sample.

Only healthy Caucasian donors were included. The twin cohort comprised three pairs of female monozygotic twins, all aged about 18 to 30 years. RNA for TCR libraries was isolated from peripheral blood mononuclear cells. In addition, the sample was reused for a study of yellow fever vaccine responses in identical twins. The second study, in turn, reports: The T cell response to vaccination in identical twins was reported by the authors to appear partly convergent and partly personalized. Focusing on identical twins, the study followed the T cell clones that responded to the vaccine, and did so with precision.

Recombination linked TRBV11-2 to TRBJ1-5; no D gene can be assigned with confidence. The source material was PBMCs. This TCR derives from a woman under 30 in good health. The DNA sequence is as follows: TGTGCCAGCAGCTTAAGTGGGTCCCAGCCCCAGCATTTT. It translates to CASSLSGSQPQHF.